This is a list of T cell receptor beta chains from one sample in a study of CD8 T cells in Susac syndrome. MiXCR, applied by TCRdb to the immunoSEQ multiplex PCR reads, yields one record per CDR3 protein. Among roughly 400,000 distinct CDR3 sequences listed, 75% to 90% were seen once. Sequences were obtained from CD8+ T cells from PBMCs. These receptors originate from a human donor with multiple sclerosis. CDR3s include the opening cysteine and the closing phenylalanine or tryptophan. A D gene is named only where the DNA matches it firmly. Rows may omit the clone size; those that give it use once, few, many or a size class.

TGTGCCAGCAGCTTAGCAGGCGGGAGGAGTGACGAGCAGTACTTC	CASSLAGGRSDEQYF	TRBV7-2	TRBJ2-7	NA	TRBD2
TGTGCCAGCAGTCTAGCGGGAGGGAAAGACGAGCAGTACTTC	CASSLAGGKDEQYF	TRBV28	TRBJ2-7	NA	TRBD2
TGCAGCGTCGTGGGAAACCCCGGGGGGGACACCTTCACCTACGAGCAGTACTTC	CSVVGNPGGDTFTYEQYF	TRBV29-1	TRBJ2-7	NA	TRBD2
TGCGCCAGCAGCCACCATAGCGGGGCCTTCCAAGAGACCCAGTACTTC	CASSHHSGAFQETQYF	TRBV4-1	TRBJ2-5	NA	TRBD2
TGTGCTTGGACCCTCGCAGGGGGAATGGATGGCTACACCTTC	CAWTLAGGMDGYTF	TRBV30	TRBJ1-2	once	TRBD1
TGTGCCAGCAGCGTAGCCCTTGGTTATGGCTACACCTTC	CASSVALGYGYTF	TRBV12-3/TRBV12-4	TRBJ1-2	NA	NA
TGTGCCAGCAGCCCACGGTTCGGAGGGAGTGAGACCCAGTACTTC	CASSPRFGGSETQYF	TRBV7-9	TRBJ2-5	NA	NA
TGTGCCAGCAGTTTCGGTCGGCCACACTCCTACGAGCAGTACTTC	CASSFGRPHSYEQYF	TRBV27	TRBJ2-7	few	NA
TGTGCCAGCAGAGAAGGGACCGACTCTGGAAACACCATATATTTT	CASREGTDSGNTIYF	TRBV2	TRBJ1-3	NA	NA
TGCGCCAGCAGCTTCTACAGGGAATTCGACGAGCAGTACTTC	CASSFYREFDEQYF	TRBV5-1	TRBJ2-7	NA	NA
TGCGCCAGCAGCCAAGCTAAGAACTACGAGCAGTACTTC	CASSQAKNYEQYF	TRBV4-1	TRBJ2-7	NA	NA
TGTGCCACCCATGGAGCGGACAATGAGCAGTTCTTC	CATHGADNEQFF	TRBV2	TRBJ2-1	NA	NA
TGCAGTGCTAGTACAGGGATCCGGGGGTCTGGAGAGCAGTACTTC	CSASTGIRGSGEQYF	TRBV20-1	TRBJ2-7	NA	NA
TGTGCCAGCAGCCAAGAACAGAAGTCTGGAAACACCATATATTTT	CASSQEQKSGNTIYF	TRBV4-2	TRBJ1-3	NA	NA
TGTGCCAGCAGTCCGTTGGGGACGTCAAACAACGAGCAGTACTTC	CASSPLGTSNNEQYF	TRBV27	TRBJ2-7	few	NA
TGTGCCAGCAGCACCTCCTTGTCGAATGAGCAGTTCTTC	CASSTSLSNEQFF	TRBV28	TRBJ2-1	NA	NA
TGCAGTGCCTCCGACCCACTCTCCTACGAGCAGTACTTC	CSASDPLSYEQYF	TRBV20-1	TRBJ2-7	NA	NA
TGTGCCAGCAGTTACTCCCTAACGGGGGTCTACGAGCAGTACTTC	CASSYSLTGVYEQYF	TRBV6-5	TRBJ2-7	NA	NA
TGTGCCAGCAGTTTAATGGTAGCGGGAGGGCCTATGGGTTTAGAGACCCAGTACTTC	CASSLMVAGGPMGLETQYF	TRBV27	TRBJ2-5	once	TRBD2
TGTGCCAGCAGTCACTTAAGCCGACAGAGGTGGGGAGAGACCCAGTACTTC	CASSHLSRQRWGETQYF	TRBV7-9	TRBJ2-5	NA	NA
TGTGCCACCTGGGCGGGACAGGGTTACGAGCAGTACTTC	CATWAGQGYEQYF	TRBV7-9	TRBJ2-7	NA	TRBD1
TGTGCCAGCAGCCCGTCCTTTGCGGGGGGCGGCACAGATACGCAGTATTTT	CASSPSFAGGGTDTQYF	TRBV3-1	TRBJ2-3	NA	TRBD2
TGTGCTAGTGCCCCGGGACTCGCCTTTTCCTCAGATACGCAGTATTTT	CASAPGLAFSSDTQYF	TRBV12-5	TRBJ2-3	NA	NA
TGTGCCAGCAGTCGCATAATGAACACTGAAGCTTTCTTT	CASSRIMNTEAFF	TRBV2	TRBJ1-1	NA	NA
TGTGCCAGCGCGACCAACTACGAGCAGTACTTC	CASATNYEQYF	TRBV3-1	TRBJ2-7	NA	NA
TGTGCCAGTAGTATCCTTCCAGACAGGGAGTACACCGGGGAGCTGTTTTTT	CASSILPDREYTGELFF	TRBV19	TRBJ2-2	NA	TRBD1
TGCAGCGTTTTAACAGGGCTCGAGGAAAAACTGTTTTTT	CSVLTGLEEKLFF	TRBV29-1	TRBJ1-4	NA	NA
TGTGCCAGCAGCTTAGATCGGGGGAGCAATCAGCCCCAGCATTTT	CASSLDRGSNQPQHF	TRBV11-2	TRBJ1-5	NA	NA
TGTGCCAGCATCTCGGACTCCTACAATGAGCAGTTCTTC	CASISDSYNEQFF	TRBV28	TRBJ2-1	NA	NA
TGTGCCTGGAGTGCATACAATGAGCAGTTCTTC	CAWSAYNEQFF	TRBV30	TRBJ2-1	NA	NA
TGCGCCAGCAGCTTGTTTGTGGGGGCAGGCACTGAAGCTTTCTTT	CASSLFVGAGTEAFF	TRBV5-1	TRBJ1-1	NA	NA
TGTGCCTGGAAGCTGGGCACTGAAGCTTTCTTT	CAWKLGTEAFF	TRBV30	TRBJ1-1	NA	NA
TGTGCCAGCAGTCCCGACTGGACGCCAAAGGGAGGTGAAGCTTTCTTT	CASSPDWTPKGGEAFF	TRBV28	TRBJ1-1	NA	NA
TGTGCCAGCAGGGACTGGGAGGGGAGGGGATACTATGGCTACACCTTC	CASRDWEGRGYYGYTF	TRBV6-1	TRBJ1-2	few	NA
TGTGCCAGCAGTCCTAGGGACTATCCTATTATTTCGCGCGATGAGCAGTTCTTC	CASSPRDYPIISRDEQFF	TRBV3-1	TRBJ2-1	NA	TRBD2
TGCGCCAGCAGTGACGAGTCCCACGGCGGGGAGCTGTTTTTT	CASSDESHGGELFF	TRBV10-1	TRBJ2-2	NA	NA